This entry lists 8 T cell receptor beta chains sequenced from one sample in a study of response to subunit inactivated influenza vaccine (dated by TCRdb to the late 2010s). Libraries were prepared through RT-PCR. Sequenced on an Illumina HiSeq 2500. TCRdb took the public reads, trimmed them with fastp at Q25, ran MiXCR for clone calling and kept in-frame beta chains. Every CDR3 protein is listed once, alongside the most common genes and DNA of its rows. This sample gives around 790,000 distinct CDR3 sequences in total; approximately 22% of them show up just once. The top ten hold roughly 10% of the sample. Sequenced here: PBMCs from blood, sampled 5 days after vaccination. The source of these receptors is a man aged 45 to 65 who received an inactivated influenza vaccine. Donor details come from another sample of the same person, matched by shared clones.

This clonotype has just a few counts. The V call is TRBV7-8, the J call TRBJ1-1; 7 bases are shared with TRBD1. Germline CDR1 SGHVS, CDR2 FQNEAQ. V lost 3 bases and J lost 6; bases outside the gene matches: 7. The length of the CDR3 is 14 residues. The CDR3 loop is CASSFSGQGAEAFF. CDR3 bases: TGTGCCAGCAGCTTTTCAGGGCAGGGGGCTGAAGCTTTCTTT.

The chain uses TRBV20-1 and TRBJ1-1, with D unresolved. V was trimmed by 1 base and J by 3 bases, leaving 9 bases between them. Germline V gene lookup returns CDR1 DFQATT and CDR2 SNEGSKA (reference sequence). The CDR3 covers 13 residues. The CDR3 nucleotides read TGCAGTGCTAGAGTCATCGGTGACACTGAAGCTTTCTTT. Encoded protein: CSARVIGDTEAFF.

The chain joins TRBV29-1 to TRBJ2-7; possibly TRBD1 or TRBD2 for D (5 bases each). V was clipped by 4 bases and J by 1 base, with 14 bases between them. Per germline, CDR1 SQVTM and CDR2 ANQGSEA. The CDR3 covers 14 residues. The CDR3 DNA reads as TGCAGCGTTGTCGGGACGCTAGGGTCCTACGAGCAGTACTTC. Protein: CSVVGTLGSYEQYF.

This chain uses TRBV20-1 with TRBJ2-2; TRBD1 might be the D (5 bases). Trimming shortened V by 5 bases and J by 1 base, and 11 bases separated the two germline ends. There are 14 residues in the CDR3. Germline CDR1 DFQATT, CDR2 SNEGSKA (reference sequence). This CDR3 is CSAVNDRNTGELFF. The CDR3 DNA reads TGCAGTGCTGTAAACGACAGGAACACCGGGGAGCTGTTTTTT.

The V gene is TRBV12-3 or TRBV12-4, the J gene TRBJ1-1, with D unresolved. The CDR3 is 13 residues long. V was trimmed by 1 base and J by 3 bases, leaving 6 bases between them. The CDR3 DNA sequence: TGTGCCAGCAGTTTAGTCGTGGACACTGAAGCTTTCTTT. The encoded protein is CASSLVVDTEAFF.

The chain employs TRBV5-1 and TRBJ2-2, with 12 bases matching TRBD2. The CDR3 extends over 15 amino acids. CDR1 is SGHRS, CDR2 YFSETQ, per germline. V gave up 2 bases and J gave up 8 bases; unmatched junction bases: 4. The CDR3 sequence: CASSFETSGSGELFF. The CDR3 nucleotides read TGCGCCAGCAGCTTCGAGACTAGCGGGAGTGGGGAGCTGTTTTTT. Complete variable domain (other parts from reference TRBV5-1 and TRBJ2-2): KAGVTQTPRYLIKTRGQQVTLSCSPISGHRSVSWYQQTPGQGLQFLFEYFSETQRNKGNFPGRFSGRQFSNSRSEMNVSTLELGDSALYLCASSFETSGSGELFFGEGSRLTVL.

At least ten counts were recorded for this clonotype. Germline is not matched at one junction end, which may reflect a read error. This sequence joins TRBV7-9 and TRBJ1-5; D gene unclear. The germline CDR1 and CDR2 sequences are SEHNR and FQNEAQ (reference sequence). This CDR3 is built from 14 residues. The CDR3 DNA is TGCGCCAGCAGCTTTGGTAGCGGCAATCAGCCCCAGCATTTT. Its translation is CASSFGSGNQPQHF.

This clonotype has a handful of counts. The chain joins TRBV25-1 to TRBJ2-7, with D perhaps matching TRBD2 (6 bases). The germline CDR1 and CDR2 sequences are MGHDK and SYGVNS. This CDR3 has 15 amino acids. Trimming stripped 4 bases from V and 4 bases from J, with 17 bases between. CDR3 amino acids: CASSATPAGRYEQYF. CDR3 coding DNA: TGTGCCAGCAGTGCCACCCCGGCAGGGAGGTACGAGCAGTACTTC.